This T cell receptor beta chain derives from a study of cytomegalovirus exposure and HLA in healthy donors. The germline CDR1 and CDR2 sequences are SGHRS and YFSETQ. The CDR3 consists of 17 residues. The J segment lost 6 bases and the V segment lost 4 bases, leaving 14 bases of the junction unmatched. PCR involved 60 Vbeta and 13 Jbeta primers. Measured with immunoSEQ multiplex PCR; TCRdb has only the in-frame clones, and not every one. Seen here are roughly 250,000 clones, 75% to 85% observed once, and the top ten hold roughly 0.31%. This clonotype was obtained from a girl aged 2-9 years in good health and CMV-seronegative. The V call is TRBV5-1, the J call TRBJ2-1, with 9 bases lining up with TRBD2. Sequencing was performed on PBMCs. CDR3 sequence reads: CASSPGGTSWGTNEQFF. Here the CDR3 DNA reads TGCGCCAGCAGCCCTGGAGGGACTAGCTGGGGAACCAATGAGCAGTTCTTC.